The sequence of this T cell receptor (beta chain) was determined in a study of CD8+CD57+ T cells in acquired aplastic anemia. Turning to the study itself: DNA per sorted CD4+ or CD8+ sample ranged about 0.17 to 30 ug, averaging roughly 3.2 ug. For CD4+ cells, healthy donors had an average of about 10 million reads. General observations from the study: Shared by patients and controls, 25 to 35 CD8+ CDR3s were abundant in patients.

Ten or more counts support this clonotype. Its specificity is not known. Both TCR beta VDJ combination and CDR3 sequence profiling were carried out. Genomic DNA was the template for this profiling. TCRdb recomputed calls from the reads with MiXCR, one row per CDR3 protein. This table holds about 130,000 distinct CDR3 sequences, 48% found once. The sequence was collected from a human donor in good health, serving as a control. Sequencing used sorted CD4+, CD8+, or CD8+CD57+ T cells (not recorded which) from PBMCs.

CDR3 sequence: CSATIQGGQSYGYTF. CDR3 sequence (DNA): TGCAGTGCTACAATACAGGGGGGTCAGAGCTATGGCTACACCTTC. V usage is TRBV20-1 and J usage is TRBJ1-2; 8 positions match TRBD1. Unmatched junction bases numbered 11, after V lost 4 bases and J lost 4 bases. CDR3 length equals 15 residues. From germline, CDR1 is DFQATT and CDR2 SNEGSKA (reference sequence).